This T cell receptor (beta chain) stems from a study of cytomegalovirus exposure and HLA in healthy donors. Study-wide results and caveats: Sequencing likely generated an artifact that appeared as a cluster of highly shared sequence variants. Cytomegalovirus association was assigned to more than 150 TCR beta chains. Confirmation was obtained in vitro that a few CMV-associated chains are specific for CMV antigens.

Primers included in the PCR were 60 Vbeta and 13 Jbeta primers. Clones were sequenced by immunoSEQ multiplex PCR, and TCRdb holds only the in-frame ones, with some missing. The profile covers approximately 140,000 clones, with over 65% appearing a single time and around 3% taken by the ten largest. With respect to this clone: Its antigen is not known.

Germline CDR1 reads MGHRA; CDR2 reads YSYEKL. V lost 4 bases to trimming and J lost 0 bases; unmatched junction nucleotides: 6. This CDR3 has 16 residues. J is TRBJ2-7 and V is TRBV4-1, with 10 bases fitting TRBD2. What was sequenced was PBMCs. The receptor's source is a middle-aged man in good health and CMV-seropositive. The CDR3 sequence is CASSPGLAESSYEQYF. The CDR3 region has the DNA TGCGCCAGCAGCCCCGGACTAGCGGAGAGCTCCTACGAGCAGTACTTC.